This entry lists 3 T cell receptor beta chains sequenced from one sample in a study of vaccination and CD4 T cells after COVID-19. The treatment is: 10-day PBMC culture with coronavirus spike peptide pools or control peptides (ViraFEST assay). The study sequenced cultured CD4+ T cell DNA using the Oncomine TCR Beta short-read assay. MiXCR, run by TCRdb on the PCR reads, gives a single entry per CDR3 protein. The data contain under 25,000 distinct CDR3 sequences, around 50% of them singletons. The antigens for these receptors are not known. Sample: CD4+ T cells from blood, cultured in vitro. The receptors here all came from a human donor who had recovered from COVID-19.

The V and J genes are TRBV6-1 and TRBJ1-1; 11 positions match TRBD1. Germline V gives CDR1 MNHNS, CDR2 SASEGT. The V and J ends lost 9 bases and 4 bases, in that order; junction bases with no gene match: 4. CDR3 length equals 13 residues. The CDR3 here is CASWDRGTTEAFF. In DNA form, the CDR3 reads TGTGCCAGTTGGGACAGGGGGACCACTGAAGCTTTCTTT.

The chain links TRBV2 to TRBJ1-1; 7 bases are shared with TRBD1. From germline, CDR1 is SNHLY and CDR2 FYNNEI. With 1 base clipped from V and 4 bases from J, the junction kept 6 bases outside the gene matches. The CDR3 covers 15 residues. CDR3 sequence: CASSEGRAGGTEAFF. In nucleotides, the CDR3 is TGTGCCAGCAGTGAAGGTAGGGCAGGGGGCACTGAAGCTTTCTTT.

This CDR3 is CASREGYSNQPQHF. Written as DNA, the CDR3 is TGTGCCAGCAGGGAGGGGTATAGCAATCAGCCCCAGCATTTT. The chain is built from TRBV6-1 and TRBJ1-5, with a possible D match to TRBD1 (5 bases). V lost 6 bases to trimming and J lost 0 bases, with 9 bases between them. The germline CDR1 and CDR2 sequences are MNHNS and SASEGT. This CDR3 region has 14 residues.